The T cell receptor (beta chain) under discussion was sequenced for a study of blood T cell repertoires in COVID-19. Germline V lookup: CDR1 SQVTM, CDR2 ANQGSEA. The CDR3 spans 14 residues. Trimming at V came to 1 base and at J to 6 bases, leaving 4 bases not matched to a gene. Measured with immunoSEQ multiplex PCR; TCRdb has only the in-frame clones, and not every one. The sample shows more than 200,000 clones, around 85% of them seen only once. The rearrangement links TRBV29-1 to TRBJ2-7; TRBD2 matches at 12 bases. Sequencing input: peripheral blood. The receptor's source is a woman at least 80 years old with acute or convalescent COVID-19. The CDR3 reads CSVEVTSGSSEQYF. The CDR3 nucleotides are TGCAGCGTTGAAGTGACTAGCGGGAGTTCCGAGCAGTACTTC.